These 28 T cell receptor beta chains were sequenced from one sample in a study of T cells in Graves' hyperthyroidism and ophthalmopathy. Authors of the study amplified TCR beta CDR3 regions from RNA transcripts. First-round RT-PCR targeting the TCR CDR3 was performed with the HTBI primer set. TCRdb ran MiXCR on the multiplex PCR reads and lists one entry per CDR3 protein. The sample has around 370,000 distinct CDR3 sequences, roughly 18% seen once. Sequencing was carried out using blood. Every receptor here comes from a man aged 18 to 35 with Graves' ophthalmopathy.

This clonotype was seen a handful of times. CDR3 in DNA: TGCAGTGCTAGAGGGACTTTACAAGAGACCCAGTACTTC. It encodes CSARGTLQETQYF. The chain recombines TRBV20-1 with TRBJ2-5; tentative D call: TRBD2 (5 bases). Looked up from germline, CDR1 is DFQATT and CDR2 is SNEGSKA (reference sequence). The CDR3 is 13 amino acids. Trimming pared 1 base from V and 2 bases from J, leaving 8 bases between.

This clonotype was recorded a few times. The chain carries TRBV25-1 and TRBJ1-1; 12 bases line up with TRBD1. This CDR3 contains 16 residues. Germline loops: CDR1 MGHDK, CDR2 SYGVNS. V shed 4 bases, J shed 10 bases, and the junction held 13 bases outside the gene matches. CDR3 protein: CASSAASGTGGLGAFF. The CDR3 nucleotides read TGTGCCAGCAGTGCAGCCTCCGGGACAGGGGGCCTTGGAGCTTTCTTT.

The chain recombines TRBV29-1 with TRBJ1-2, with 9 bases aligning to TRBD1. Trimming took 7 bases from V and 8 from J; bases not matched to a gene: 11. Germline V CDR1 and CDR2: SQVTM, ANQGSEA. The CDR3 is made up of 13 amino acids. For the CDR3, the DNA is TGCAGCGCTGATGACAGGGGGGTGGGAGGCTACACCTTC. Its protein product is CSADDRGVGGYTF.

This clonotype was picked up many times. The gene calls are TRBV6-5 and TRBJ2-7; possible D gene TRBD1, 5 bases. Trimming cost V 0 bases and J 1 base, with 16 bases left between them. Germline V gene sequence: CDR1 MNHEY, CDR2 SVGAGI. The CDR3 spans 17 residues. CDR3 protein: CASSYSYGAKRSYEQYF. In nucleotides, the CDR3 is TGTGCCAGCAGTTACTCGTATGGGGCAAAGAGGTCCTACGAGCAGTACTTC.

This clonotype was found many times. The gene calls are TRBV18 and TRBJ2-5; D ambiguous. V lost 2 bases to trimming and J lost 3 bases, with 4 bases between them. Germline CDR1 and CDR2: KGHSH and LQKENI. CDR3 length: 12 amino acids. CDR3 sequence: CASSPGEETQYF. CDR3 coding DNA: TGTGCCAGCTCACCAGGAGAAGAGACCCAGTACTTC.

This clonotype was counted once. The rearrangement uses TRBV7-9 and TRBJ2-3; 12 bases are a match to TRBD2. The CDR3 spans 16 residues. Trimming cost V 6 bases and J 2 bases; bases outside gene matches: 6. Germline assignment: CDR1 SEHNR and CDR2 FQNEAQ (reference sequence). The CDR3 protein is CASRSTSGGPTDTQYF. Here the CDR3 DNA reads TGTGCCAGCAGGAGTACTAGCGGGGGGCCCACAGATACGCAGTATTTT.

This clonotype was detected ten times or more. The chain uses TRBV10-3 and TRBJ1-4, with TRBD1 as a possible D gene (6 bases). This CDR3 contains 15 residues. Trimming took off 1 base at V and 5 bases at J, with 11 bases between the two ends. The germline V gene has CDR1 ENHRY and CDR2 SYGVKD. The CDR3 nucleotides read TGTGCCATCAGTGAGTTGACAGGAGAAAATGAAAAACTGTTTTTT. Translated, it gives CAISELTGENEKLFF.

As to this clonotype: A junction end diverges from the germline sequence, so it may reflect a read error. The rearrangement uses TRBV18 and TRBJ1-4, with TRBD1 identical over 7 bases. The germline gives CDR1 KGHSH, CDR2 LQKENI. The CDR3 spans 14 residues. CDR3 loop: CASSDRTGREKLVF. The CDR3 DNA is TGTGCCAGCTCGGATAGGACAGGTCGGGAAAAACTGGTTTTT.

This clonotype was seen more than once but under ten times. This CDR3 reads CASTSGASGGAGDTQYF. In DNA, the CDR3 is TGTGCCAGCACCTCGGGGGCTAGCGGGGGGGCGGGAGATACGCAGTATTTT. The chain combines TRBV11-2 with TRBJ2-3; 12 nucleotides align to TRBD2. This CDR3 spans 17 amino acids. From germline, CDR1 is SGHAT and CDR2 FQNNGV. The trim removed 7 bases at V and 5 bases at J, leaving 13 bases unmatched.

V usage is TRBV15 and J usage is TRBJ2-3, with TRBD2 matching 11 bases. The V gene end was trimmed by 1 base and the J gene end by 4 bases; junction bases not matched to a gene: 10. The germline V gene has CDR1 LNHNV and CDR2 YYDKDF (reference sequence). The CDR3 is made up of 18 amino acids. The CDR3 DNA follows: TGTGCCACCAGCAGAGGTCTTAGCGGGGGGGCCTGGGCAGATACGCAGTATTTT. Translation: CATSRGLSGGAWADTQYF.

This clonotype was recorded many times. The chain has TRBV3-1 and TRBJ2-1, with D perhaps matching TRBD2 (5 bases). Trimming removed 4 bases from V and 7 bases from J, with 14 bases in between. The CDR3 totals 14 residues. CDR1 is LGHDT and CDR2 is YNNKEL in the germline V gene (reference sequence). CDR3 protein: CASSLEGGVNEQFF. The CDR3 DNA follows: TGTGCCAGCAGCCTCGAGGGTGGGGTAAATGAGCAGTTCTTC.

This clonotype was seen many times. The chain couples TRBV6-1 to TRBJ1-6, with 9 bases aligning to TRBD1. This CDR3 has 14 residues. CDR1 MNHNS and CDR2 SASEGT come from the germline V gene. The trim removed 6 bases at V and 6 bases at J, leaving 3 bases unmatched. CDR3: CASRPGQGNSPLHF. CDR3 in DNA: TGTGCCAGCAGGCCGGGACAGGGTAATTCACCCCTCCACTTT.

The chain combines TRBV11-2 with TRBJ2-5; 8 bases line up with TRBD2. The CDR3 is 15 amino acids. The V segment lost 1 base and the J segment 9 bases; nucleotides outside the gene matches: 10. The V gene's germline CDR1 is SGHAT and CDR2 FQNNGV. CDR3 coding DNA: TGTGCCAGCAGCTTAGGTCGGGGGGGCTCCTGGTCCCAGTACTTC. Translated, it gives CASSLGRGGSWSQYF.

The chain links TRBV20-1 to TRBJ1-5; TRBD1 matches at 8 bases. Losses at the gene ends were 3 bases for V and 0 bases for J; bases not matched to a gene: 16. The CDR3 is 19 residues long. The germline gives CDR1 DFQATT, CDR2 SNEGSKA (reference sequence). In DNA form, the CDR3 reads TGCAGTGCTAGGGGGCAGGGGGCCACTACTTACTATAGCAATCAGCCCCAGCATTTT. Translation gives CSARGQGATTYYSNQPQHF.

The chain has TRBV19 and TRBJ1-3; D call uncertain. Germline-derived CDR1 and CDR2 are LNHDA and SQIVND (reference sequence). Between the trimmed V and J ends, which lost 7 bases and 2 bases, there was a span of 24 bases. The CDR3 sequence is 18 residues long. The CDR3 nucleotides are TGTGCCAGTATGGACCCGTGGTATCCGGGCGCTACTGGAAACACCATATATTTT. The encoded protein is CASMDPWYPGATGNTIYF.

This clonotype has a count of ten or more. CDR3 region: CSARPAEGTQYF. The CDR3 DNA reads TGCAGTGCTAGGCCAGCCGAGGGGACCCAGTACTTC. The genes are TRBV20-1 and TRBJ2-5; D may be TRBD2 (5 bases). The CDR3 spans 12 residues. Per the germline V gene, CDR1 is DFQATT and CDR2 is SNEGSKA (reference sequence). The germline V and J ends were trimmed by 3 bases and 7 bases, with 12 bases remaining between them.

This clonotype has ten or more counts. The V and J genes are TRBV20-1 and TRBJ1-5; the match to TRBD1 covers 9 bases. V dropped 6 bases and J dropped 5; count of bases not matched to a gene: 5. This CDR3 has 13 residues. Germline V gives CDR1 DFQATT, CDR2 SNEGSKA (reference sequence). CDR3 residues: CSASRDRDQPQHF. CDR3 bases: TGCAGTGCCTCGCGGGACAGGGATCAGCCCCAGCATTTT.

There are many counts of this clonotype. This chain uses TRBV12-3 or TRBV12-4 with TRBJ2-7; TRBD1 is a possible D gene (5 bases). Trimming stripped 4 bases from V and 4 bases from J, with 17 bases between. The CDR3 has 15 residues. Written as DNA, the CDR3 is TGTGCCAGCAGTTCCCCAGGGCGGTCTGGATACGAGCAGTACTTC. This sequence encodes CASSSPGRSGYEQYF.

This clonotype has a handful of counts. This rearrangement joins TRBV5-5 to TRBJ1-2, with 7 bases fitting TRBD1. Trimming at V came to 0 bases and at J to 5 bases, leaving 7 bases not matched to a gene. Germline CDR1 and CDR2: SGHKS and YYEKEE (reference sequence). This CDR3 comprises 15 residues. The CDR3 here is CASSLVSGTEYGYTF. The DNA of the CDR3 is TGTGCCAGCAGCTTGGTTTCAGGGACAGAATATGGCTACACCTTC.

This clonotype has at least ten counts. The CDR3 sequence is CSVGGGAGYGYTF. The CDR3 coding sequence is TGCAGCGTTGGAGGGGGCGCGGGCTATGGCTACACCTTC. V is TRBV29-1 and J is TRBJ1-2; 7 nucleotides match TRBD1. Per germline, CDR1 SQVTM and CDR2 ANQGSEA. Trimming removed 4 bases from V and 4 bases from J; junction bases left unmatched: 6. This CDR3 region has 13 residues.

The DNA for the CDR3 is TGCGCCAGCAGACCCGGGACAACCTCCTACAATGAGCAGTTCTTC. The encoded protein is CASRPGTTSYNEQFF. This chain uses TRBV5-1 with TRBJ2-1; weak D call: TRBD1 (6 bases). V was clipped by 5 bases and J by 0 bases, with 12 bases between them. This CDR3 has 15 amino acids. Per germline, CDR1 SGHRS and CDR2 YFSETQ.

On this clonotype: One junction end disagrees with the germline gene, perhaps due to a read error. The gene calls are TRBV27 and TRBJ2-7; perhaps TRBD1 as D (6 bases). The CDR3 runs to 13 residues. Germline loops: CDR1 MNHEY, CDR2 SMNVEV (reference sequence). Written as DNA, the CDR3 is TGTGCCGGCAGTTTAGGGGGCTCCTACGAGCAGTACTTC. Its translation: CAGSLGGSYEQYF.

The chain joins TRBV3-1 to TRBJ2-4; 10 nucleotides line up with TRBD2. After removal of 3 bases from V and 5 bases from J, the junction contained 13 bases not matched to a gene. Germline CDR1 LGHDT, CDR2 YNNKEL (reference sequence). This CDR3 contains 18 residues. DNA of the CDR3: TGTGCCAGCAGCCATCTCCTCGGGCTAGCGGGGGATGAAAACATTCAGTACTTC. It is translated as CASSHLLGLAGDENIQYF. Full variable domain (rest looked up from reference TRBV3-1 and TRBJ2-4): DTAVSQTPKYLVTQMGNDKSIKCEQNLGHDTMYWYKQDSKKFLKIMFSYNNKELIINETVPNRFSPKSPDKAHLNLHINSLELGDSAVYFCASSHLLGLAGDENIQYFGAGTRLSVL.

Remarks on this clonotype: Since a much larger clone is just one base distant, this may be a read error. The chain has TRBV12-3 or TRBV12-4 and TRBJ2-3, with 7 bases identical to TRBD1. The CDR3 consists of 15 residues. Unmatched junction bases numbered 5, after V lost 2 bases and J lost 3 bases. In nucleotides, the CDR3 is TGTGCCAGCAGTTTACCCCGGGACAGAACAGATACGCAGTATTTT. Residues: CASSLPRDRTDTQYF.

This clonotype has ten or more counts. The V call is TRBV10-3, the J call TRBJ1-2; the D is unclear. The CDR3 spans 12 residues. V shed 2 bases and J shed 3 bases, with 4 bases lying between them. Germline V gene data show CDR1 as ENHRY and CDR2 as SYGVKD. The CDR3 nucleotides read TGTGCCATCAGTGAGGGTTACTATGGCTACACCTTC. This translates into CAISEGYYGYTF.

Concerning this clonotype itself: It is likely a read error, because the conserved phenylalanine at the end of the CDR3 is missing. This chain's CDR3 is CASSYGTGRDTQYL. DNA for the CDR3: TGCGCCAGCAGCTATGGGACAGGGAGGGATACGCAGTATCTT. V usage is TRBV4-1 and J usage is TRBJ2-3; 9 nucleotides align to TRBD1. This CDR3 is 14 amino acids long. Unmatched junction bases numbered 6, after V lost 5 bases and J lost 6 bases. The V gene's germline CDR1 is MGHRA and CDR2 YSYEKL.

This clonotype was counted ten times or more. The J gene is TRBJ1-1, the V gene TRBV5-1; perhaps TRBD1 as D (5 bases). V was pared by 3 bases and J by 3 bases, with 12 bases between. The CDR3 has 14 residues. Germline V gene lookup returns CDR1 SGHRS and CDR2 YFSETQ. The CDR3 DNA follows: TGCGCCAGCAGCTCCGGCGGGGGTTACACTGAAGCTTTCTTT. Protein product: CASSSGGGYTEAFF. The variable domain in full, with the rest retrieved from reference TRBV5-1 and TRBJ1-1, is KAGVTQTPRYLIKTRGQQVTLSCSPISGHRSVSWYQQTPGQGLQFLFEYFSETQRNKGNFPGRFSGRQFSNSRSEMNVSTLELGDSALYLCASSSGGGYTEAFFGQGTRLTVV.

Ten or more counts support this clonotype. The gene calls are TRBV5-5 and TRBJ1-5; 7 bases agree with TRBD1. The germline gives CDR1 SGHKS, CDR2 YYEKEE (reference sequence). This CDR3 contains 15 residues. Trimming removed 4 bases from V and 0 bases from J; junction bases left unmatched: 4. The CDR3 region has the DNA TGTGCCAGCAGCAGCACAGGGGATAGCAATCAGCCCCAGCATTTT. Its protein product is CASSSTGDSNQPQHF.